What follows are 10 T cell receptor beta chains derived from one specimen sequenced in a study of blood T cell repertoires in COVID-19. Profiling relied on immunoSEQ multiplex PCR, and the TCRdb table lists in-frame clones only, not all of them. Of fewer than 450,000 clones in the sample, around 90% were seen once. The sample taken for sequencing was PBMCs or T cells enriched from blood (not recorded which). All receptors come from a woman between 35 and 50 years old with acute COVID-19.

The rearrangement links TRBV4-1 to TRBJ2-3; 13 positions agree with TRBD2. Germline CDR1 is MGHRA and CDR2 is YSYEKL. The J segment lost 4 bases and the V segment lost 2 bases, leaving 3 bases of the junction unmatched. CDR3 length equals 16 residues. Written as DNA, the CDR3 is TGCGCCAGCAGCCAACTACTAGCGGGGGGGTCAGATACGCAGTATTTT. Translating gives CASSQLLAGGSDTQYF.

This clone was detected only a few times. This chain joins TRBV10-3 and TRBJ2-2; D is possibly TRBD1 (5 bases). The germline V gene encodes CDR1 ENHRY and CDR2 SYGVKD. V shed 10 bases and J shed 2 bases, with 17 bases lying between them. CDR3 length equals 15 residues. DNA for the CDR3: TGTGCCACCATGAAGGGCAGGGATAACACCGGGGAGCTGTTTTTT. Its protein product is CATMKGRDNTGELFF.

The chain couples TRBV12-3 or TRBV12-4 to TRBJ1-2, with a possible D match to TRBD1 (6 bases). Trimming shortened V by 8 bases and J by 4 bases, and 11 bases separated the two germline ends. The CDR3 consists of 12 residues. The CDR3, as DNA: TGTGCCAGCCTCGGGACAACCTATGGCTACACCTTC. This encodes CASLGTTYGYTF.

This sequence joins TRBV24-1 and TRBJ2-2; the match to TRBD2 covers 8 bases. J was trimmed by 5 bases and V by 8 bases; bases with no gene match: 6. Looked up from germline, CDR1 is KGHDR and CDR2 is SFDVKD. The length of the CDR3 is 14 residues. The CDR3 loop is CATNERGGTGELFF. The CDR3 bases are TGTGCCACCAACGAACGGGGGGGGACCGGGGAGCTGTTTTTT.

CDR3 coding DNA: TGCAGCGTTGTATCTCTTTCGTATCCCTCCGAGCAGTACTTC. Residues: CSVVSLSYPSEQYF. The chain links TRBV29-1 to TRBJ2-7; D remains unclear. V gave up 4 bases and J gave up 6 bases, with 19 bases separating them. The CDR3 covers 14 residues. Germline CDR1 reads SQVTM; CDR2 reads ANQGSEA.

V usage is TRBV15 and J usage is TRBJ2-3; 9 bases line up with TRBD1. After removal of 0 bases from V and 11 bases from J, the junction contained 3 bases not matched to a gene. CDR3 length: 13 amino acids. Germline CDR1 is LNHNV and CDR2 is YYDKDF (reference sequence). The chain's CDR3 is CATSRDGTGWQYF. The CDR3 DNA reads as TGTGCCACCAGCAGAGACGGGACAGGGTGGCAGTATTTT.

V gene TRBV5-1 combines with J gene TRBJ1-1; TRBD1 aligns across 8 bases. The CDR3 runs 16 residues. Unmatched junction bases numbered 10, after V lost 2 bases and J lost 4 bases. Per germline, CDR1 SGHRS and CDR2 YFSETQ. CDR3 protein: CASSFGHQGAVTEAFF. As DNA, the CDR3 is TGCGCCAGCAGCTTCGGTCATCAGGGGGCAGTCACTGAAGCTTTCTTT.

The chain links TRBV10-3 to TRBJ2-2; possible D gene TRBD1, 5 bases. Trimming shortened V by 6 bases and J by 4 bases, and 15 bases separated the two germline ends. Germline CDR1 is ENHRY and CDR2 is SYGVKD. The CDR3 extends over 15 amino acids. This chain's CDR3 is CAISLREVGTGELFF. CDR3 DNA sequence: TGTGCCATCAGCCTCAGGGAAGTGGGCACCGGGGAGCTGTTTTTT.

The genes are TRBV25-1 and TRBJ1-1, with D perhaps matching TRBD1 (6 bases). Germline CDR1 reads MGHDK; CDR2 reads SYGVNS. The CDR3 is 16 residues long. The V gene lost 4 bases and the J gene lost 0 bases, with 15 bases spanning the gap. The CDR3 loop reads CASSVAMGALNTEAFF. CDR3 coding DNA: TGTGCCAGCAGTGTTGCGATGGGGGCATTGAACACTGAAGCTTTCTTT. Combining the CDR3 with reference TRBV25-1 and TRBJ1-1 gives the whole variable domain EADIYQTPRYLVIGTGKKITLECSQTMGHDKMYWYQQDPGMELHLIHYSYGVNSTEKGDLSSESTVSRIRTEHFPLTLESARPSHTSQYLCASSVAMGALNTEAFFGQGTRLTVV.

The J gene is TRBJ2-5, the V gene TRBV18; TRBD2 matches 9 bases. V lost 5 bases and J lost 0; bases outside the gene matches: 10. Per germline, CDR1 KGHSH and CDR2 LQKENI. This CDR3 comprises 17 residues. CDR3 sequence (DNA): TGTGCCAGCTCAGGATTAGCGGGGGAGACCAACCAAGAGACCCAGTACTTC. Its translation: CASSGLAGETNQETQYF.